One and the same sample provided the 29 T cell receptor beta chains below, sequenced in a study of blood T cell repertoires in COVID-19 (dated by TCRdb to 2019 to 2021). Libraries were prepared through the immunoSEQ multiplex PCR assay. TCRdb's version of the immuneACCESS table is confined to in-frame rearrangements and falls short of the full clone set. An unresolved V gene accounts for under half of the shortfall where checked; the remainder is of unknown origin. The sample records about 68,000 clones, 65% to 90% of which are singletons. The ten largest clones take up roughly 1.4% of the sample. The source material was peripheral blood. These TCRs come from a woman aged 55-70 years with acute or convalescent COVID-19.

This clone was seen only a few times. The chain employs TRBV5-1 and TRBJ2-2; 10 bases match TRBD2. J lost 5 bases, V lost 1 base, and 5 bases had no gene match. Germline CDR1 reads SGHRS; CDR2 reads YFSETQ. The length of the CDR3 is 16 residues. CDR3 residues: CASSLWPSGSTGELFF. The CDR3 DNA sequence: TGCGCCAGCAGCTTGTGGCCTAGCGGGAGTACCGGGGAGCTGTTTTTT.

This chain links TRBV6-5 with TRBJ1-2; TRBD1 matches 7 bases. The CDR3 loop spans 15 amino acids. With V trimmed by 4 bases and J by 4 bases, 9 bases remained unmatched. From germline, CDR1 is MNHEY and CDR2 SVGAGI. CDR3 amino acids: CASSLRDRTLYGYTF. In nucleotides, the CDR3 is TGTGCCAGCAGTTTGAGGGACAGAACCCTCTATGGCTACACCTTC.

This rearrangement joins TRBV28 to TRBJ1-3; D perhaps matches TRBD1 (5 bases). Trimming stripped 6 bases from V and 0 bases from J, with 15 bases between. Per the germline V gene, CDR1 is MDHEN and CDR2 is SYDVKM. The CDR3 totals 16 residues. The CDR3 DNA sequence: TGTGCCAGCAGAATGGGGCAGCACCTCTCTGGAAACACCATATATTTT. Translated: CASRMGQHLSGNTIYF. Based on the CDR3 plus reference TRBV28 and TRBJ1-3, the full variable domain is DVKVTQSSRYLVKRTGEKVFLECVQDMDHENMFWYRQDPGLGLRLIYFSYDVKMKEKGDIPEGYSVSREKKERFSLILESASTNQTSMYLCASRMGQHLSGNTIYFGEGSWLTVV.

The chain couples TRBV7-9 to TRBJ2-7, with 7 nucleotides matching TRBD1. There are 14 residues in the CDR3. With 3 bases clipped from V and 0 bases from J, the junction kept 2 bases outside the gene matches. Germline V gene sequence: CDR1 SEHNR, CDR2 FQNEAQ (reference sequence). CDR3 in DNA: TGTGCCAGCAGCTTTACAGGGGCCTCCTACGAGCAGTACTTC. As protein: CASSFTGASYEQYF.

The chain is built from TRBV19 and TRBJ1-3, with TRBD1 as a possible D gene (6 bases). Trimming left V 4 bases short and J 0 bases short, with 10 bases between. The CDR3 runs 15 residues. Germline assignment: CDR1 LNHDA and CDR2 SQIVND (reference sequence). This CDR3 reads CASSTRQASGNTIYF. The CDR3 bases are TGTGCCAGTAGTACCCGACAGGCCTCTGGAAACACCATATATTTT.

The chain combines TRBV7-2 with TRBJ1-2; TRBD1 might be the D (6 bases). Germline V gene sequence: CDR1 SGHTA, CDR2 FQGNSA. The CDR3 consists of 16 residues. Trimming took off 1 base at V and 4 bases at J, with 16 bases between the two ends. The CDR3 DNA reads TGTGCCAGCAGCTTAGTTGGCGGGGGCGTAGCCTATGGCTACACCTTC. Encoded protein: CASSLVGGGVAYGYTF.

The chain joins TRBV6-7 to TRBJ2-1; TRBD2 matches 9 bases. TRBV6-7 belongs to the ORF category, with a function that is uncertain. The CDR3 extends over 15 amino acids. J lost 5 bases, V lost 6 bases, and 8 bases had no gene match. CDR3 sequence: CASSPIAGVDNEQFF. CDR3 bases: TGTGCCAGCAGCCCCATAGCGGGGGTAGACAATGAGCAGTTCTTC.

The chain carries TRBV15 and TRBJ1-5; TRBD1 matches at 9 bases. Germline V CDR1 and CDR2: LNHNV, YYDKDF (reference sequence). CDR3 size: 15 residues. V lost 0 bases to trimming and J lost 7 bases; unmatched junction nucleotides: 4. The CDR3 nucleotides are TGTGCCACCAGCAGAGAGGGACAGGGTCGGCAGCCCCAGCATTTT. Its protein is CATSREGQGRQPQHF. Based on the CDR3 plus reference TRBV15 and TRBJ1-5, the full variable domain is DAMVIQNPRYQVTQFGKPVTLSCSQTLNHNVMYWYQQKSSQAPKLLFHYYDKDFNNEADTPDNFQSRRPNTSFCFLDIRSPGLGDTAMYLCATSREGQGRQPQHFGDGTRLSIL.

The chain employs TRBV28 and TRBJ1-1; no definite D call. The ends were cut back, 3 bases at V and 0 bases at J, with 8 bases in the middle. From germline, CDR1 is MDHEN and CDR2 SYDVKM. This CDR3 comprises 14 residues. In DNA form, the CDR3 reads TGTGCCAGCAGTTTGGATCGGGTGAACACTGAAGCTTTCTTT. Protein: CASSLDRVNTEAFF.

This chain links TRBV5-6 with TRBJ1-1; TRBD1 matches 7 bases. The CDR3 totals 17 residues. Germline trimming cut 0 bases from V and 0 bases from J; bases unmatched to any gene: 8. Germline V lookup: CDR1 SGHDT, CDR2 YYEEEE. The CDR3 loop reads CASSLAGQSIMNTEAFF. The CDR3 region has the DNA TGTGCCAGCAGCTTGGCGGGACAGTCTATTATGAACACTGAAGCTTTCTTT.

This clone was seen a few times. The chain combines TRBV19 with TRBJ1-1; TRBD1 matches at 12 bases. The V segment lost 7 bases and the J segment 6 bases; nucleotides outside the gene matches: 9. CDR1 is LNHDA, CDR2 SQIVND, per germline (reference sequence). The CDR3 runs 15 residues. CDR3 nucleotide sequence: TGTGCCAGTACCACCTGGGGACAGGGGGCACCTGAAGCTTTCTTT. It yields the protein CASTTWGQGAPEAFF.

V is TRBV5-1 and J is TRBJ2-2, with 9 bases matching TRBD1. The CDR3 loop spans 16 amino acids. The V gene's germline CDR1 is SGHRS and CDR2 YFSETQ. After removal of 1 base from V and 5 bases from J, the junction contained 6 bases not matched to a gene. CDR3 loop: CASSLLQGASTGELFF. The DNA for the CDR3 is TGCGCCAGCAGCTTGCTACAGGGGGCGTCGACCGGGGAGCTGTTTTTT.

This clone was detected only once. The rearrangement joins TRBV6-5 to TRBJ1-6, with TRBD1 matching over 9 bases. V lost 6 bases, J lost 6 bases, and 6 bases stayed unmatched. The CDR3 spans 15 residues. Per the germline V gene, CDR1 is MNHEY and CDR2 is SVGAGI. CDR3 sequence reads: CASRAQGAGNSPLHF. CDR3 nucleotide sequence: TGTGCCAGCAGGGCACAGGGGGCAGGTAATTCACCCCTCCACTTT.

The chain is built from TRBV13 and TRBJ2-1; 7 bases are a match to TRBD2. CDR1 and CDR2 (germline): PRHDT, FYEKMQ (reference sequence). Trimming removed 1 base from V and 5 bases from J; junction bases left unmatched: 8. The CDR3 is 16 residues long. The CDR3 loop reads CASSLAGLAGNNEQFF. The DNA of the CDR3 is TGTGCCAGCAGCTTAGCCGGGTTAGCGGGTAACAATGAGCAGTTCTTC.

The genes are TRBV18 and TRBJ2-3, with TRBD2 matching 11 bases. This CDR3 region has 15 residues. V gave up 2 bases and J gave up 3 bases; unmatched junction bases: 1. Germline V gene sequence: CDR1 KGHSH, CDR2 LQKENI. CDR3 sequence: CASSPTSGRTDTQYF. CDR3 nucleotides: TGTGCCAGCTCACCAACTAGCGGGAGAACAGATACGCAGTATTTT.

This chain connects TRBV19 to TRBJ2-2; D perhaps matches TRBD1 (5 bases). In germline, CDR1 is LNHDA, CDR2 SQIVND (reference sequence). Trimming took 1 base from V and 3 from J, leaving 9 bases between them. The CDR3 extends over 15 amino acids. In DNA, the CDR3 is TGTGCCAGTAGTATAGGGGGCGCTTACACCGGGGAGCTGTTTTTT. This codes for CASSIGGAYTGELFF.

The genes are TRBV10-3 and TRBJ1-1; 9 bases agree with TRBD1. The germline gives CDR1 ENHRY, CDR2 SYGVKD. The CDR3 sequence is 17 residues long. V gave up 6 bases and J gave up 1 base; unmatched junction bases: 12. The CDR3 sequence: CAISPGGTGGWNTEAFF. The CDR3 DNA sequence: TGTGCCATCAGCCCGGGGGGAACAGGGGGCTGGAACACTGAAGCTTTCTTT.

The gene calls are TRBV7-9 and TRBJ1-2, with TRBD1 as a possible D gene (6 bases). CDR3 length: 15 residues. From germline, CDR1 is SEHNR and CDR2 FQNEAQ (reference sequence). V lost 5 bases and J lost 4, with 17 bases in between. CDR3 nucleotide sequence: TGTGCCAGCAGCCCCTCAGGCGGGGGGCTCTATGGCTACACCTTC. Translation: CASSPSGGGLYGYTF.

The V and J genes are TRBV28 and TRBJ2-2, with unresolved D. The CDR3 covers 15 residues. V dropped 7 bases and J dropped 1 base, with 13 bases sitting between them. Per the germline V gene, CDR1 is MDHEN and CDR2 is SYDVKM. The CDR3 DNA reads TGTGCCAGCATCCCCTCCCCCGGGAACACCGGGGAGCTGTTTTTT. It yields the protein CASIPSPGNTGELFF.

The CDR3 sequence: CAIRDSMNEKLFF. For the CDR3, the DNA is TGTGCCATCAGGGACAGTATGAATGAAAAACTGTTTTTT. V and J are TRBV10-3 and TRBJ1-4; possible D gene TRBD1, 6 bases. V shed 6 bases and J shed 5 bases, with 10 bases lying between them. The length of the CDR3 is 13 residues. Germline loops: CDR1 ENHRY, CDR2 SYGVKD.

This CDR3 is CASRQESLGNTIYF. The CDR3 coding sequence is TGCGCCAGCAGACAAGAAAGTCTTGGAAACACCATATATTTT. The J gene is TRBJ1-3, the V gene TRBV5-1; no firm D call. CDR1 SGHRS and CDR2 YFSETQ come from the germline V gene. V was pared by 5 bases and J by 3 bases, with 12 bases between. The CDR3 spans 14 residues. Filled out from reference TRBV5-1 and TRBJ1-3, the complete variable domain reads KAGVTQTPRYLIKTRGQQVTLSCSPISGHRSVSWYQQTPGQGLQFLFEYFSETQRNKGNFPGRFSGRQFSNSRSEMNVSTLELGDSALYLCASRQESLGNTIYFGEGSWLTVV.

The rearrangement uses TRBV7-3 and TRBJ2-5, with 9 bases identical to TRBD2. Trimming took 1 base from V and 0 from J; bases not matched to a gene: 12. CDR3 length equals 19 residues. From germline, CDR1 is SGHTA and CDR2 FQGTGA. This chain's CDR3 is CASSLRGRSGGLYQETQYF. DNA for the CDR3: TGTGCCAGCAGCTTAAGGGGGCGTAGCGGGGGCCTGTACCAAGAGACCCAGTACTTC.

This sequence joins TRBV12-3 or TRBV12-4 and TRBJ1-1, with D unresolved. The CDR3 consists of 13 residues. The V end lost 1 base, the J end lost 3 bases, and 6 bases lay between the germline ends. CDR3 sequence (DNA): TGTGCCAGCAGTTTAGAACAGCACACTGAAGCTTTCTTT. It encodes CASSLEQHTEAFF.

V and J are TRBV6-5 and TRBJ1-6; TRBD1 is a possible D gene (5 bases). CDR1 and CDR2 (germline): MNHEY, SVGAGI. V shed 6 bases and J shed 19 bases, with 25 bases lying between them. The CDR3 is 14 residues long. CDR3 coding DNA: TGTGCCAGCAGCGCCGCAGGGCGGGAAAGGAGAGTTCACTTT. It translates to CASSAAGRERRVHF.

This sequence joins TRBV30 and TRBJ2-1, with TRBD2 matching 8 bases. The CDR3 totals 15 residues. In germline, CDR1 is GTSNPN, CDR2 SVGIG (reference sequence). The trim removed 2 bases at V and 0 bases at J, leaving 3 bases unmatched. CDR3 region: CAWSKRESSYNEQFF. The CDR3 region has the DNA TGTGCCTGGAGTAAGCGGGAGAGCTCCTACAATGAGCAGTTCTTC.

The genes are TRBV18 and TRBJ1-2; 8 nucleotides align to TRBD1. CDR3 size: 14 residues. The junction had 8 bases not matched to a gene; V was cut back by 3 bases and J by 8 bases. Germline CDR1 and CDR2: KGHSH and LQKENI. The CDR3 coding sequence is TGTGCCAGCTCACCTGGACAGGGCAACTGGGGCTACACCTTC. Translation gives CASSPGQGNWGYTF.

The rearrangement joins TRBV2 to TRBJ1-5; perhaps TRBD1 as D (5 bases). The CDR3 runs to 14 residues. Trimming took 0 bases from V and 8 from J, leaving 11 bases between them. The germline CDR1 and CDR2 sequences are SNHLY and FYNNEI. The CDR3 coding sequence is TGTGCCAGCAGTGAAGCGGGACTAAGGGAGCCCCAGCATTTT. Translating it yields CASSEAGLREPQHF.

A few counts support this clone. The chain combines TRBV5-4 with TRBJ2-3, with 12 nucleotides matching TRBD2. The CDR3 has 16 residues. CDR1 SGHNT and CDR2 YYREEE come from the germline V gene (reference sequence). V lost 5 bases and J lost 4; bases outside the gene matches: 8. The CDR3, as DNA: TGTGCCAGCAGTCCTACTAGCGGGGGGCTGTCAGATACGCAGTATTTT. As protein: CASSPTSGGLSDTQYF.

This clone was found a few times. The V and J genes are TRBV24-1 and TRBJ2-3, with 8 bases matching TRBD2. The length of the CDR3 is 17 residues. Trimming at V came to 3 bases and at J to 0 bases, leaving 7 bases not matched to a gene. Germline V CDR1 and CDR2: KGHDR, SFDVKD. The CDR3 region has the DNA TGTGCCACCAGTGATCCTGGTAGCGGGGCTAGCACAGATACGCAGTATTTT. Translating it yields CATSDPGSGASTDTQYF.